A single sample gave rise to the 3 T cell receptor beta chains below, sequenced in a study of shared clonotypes between healthy human individuals. The assay was immunoSEQ multiplex PCR, and TCRdb's table has in-frame clones only and misses some. The sample lists 800,000 to 1,200,000 clones, about 84% occurring once. The source material was memory CD4+ T cells from PBMCs. Stated subset: CD45RA-negative fraction. The receptor set was obtained from a man aged 18 to 35 in good health. Some clones in this sample may be carry-over from other donors' samples.

This clone was detected only a few times. The genes are TRBV6-6 and TRBJ1-5; 11 bases are shared with TRBD1. CDR1 is MNHNY and CDR2 is SVGAGI in the germline V gene (reference sequence). Unmatched junction bases numbered 4, after V lost 4 bases and J lost 5 bases. This CDR3 contains 15 residues. The CDR3 protein is CASSWTGGPDQPQHF. The CDR3 coding sequence is TGTGCCAGCAGTTGGACAGGGGGCCCCGATCAGCCCCAGCATTTT.

This chain uses TRBV28 with TRBJ2-7, with 12 bases fitting TRBD2. From germline, CDR1 is MDHEN and CDR2 SYDVKM. Trimming took 5 bases from V and 4 from J; bases not matched to a gene: 9. This CDR3 is 16 amino acids long. The CDR3 region has the DNA TGTGCCAGCAGTGTCCGACTAGCGGGAGTCGCTTACGAGCAGTACTTC. It translates to CASSVRLAGVAYEQYF. The full variable domain, in which reference TRBV28 and TRBJ2-7 provide the parts outside the CDR3, is DVKVTQSSRYLVKRTGEKVFLECVQDMDHENMFWYRQDPGLGLRLIYFSYDVKMKEKGDIPEGYSVSREKKERFSLILESASTNQTSMYLCASSVRLAGVAYEQYFGPGTRLTVT.

The chain couples TRBV10-3 to TRBJ1-5; D might be TRBD1 (5 bases). V gave up 6 bases and J gave up 5 bases, with 17 bases separating them. This CDR3 is 15 amino acids long. Per the germline V gene, CDR1 is ENHRY and CDR2 is SYGVKD. The chain's CDR3 is CAISHGRGWDQPQHF. The DNA of the CDR3 is TGTGCCATCAGCCACGGGAGGGGTTGGGATCAGCCCCAGCATTTT.